A selection of T cell receptor beta chains follows, all from one sample in a study of identifying expanded T cells in peripheral blood. Assay: immunoSEQ multiplex PCR; the TCRdb copy retains only in-frame clones and omits some. The table has around 130,000 clones, around 88% seen once. The specimen was blood. The origin of the receptors is a person aged 18-69 years in good health. CDR3s include the opening cysteine and the closing phenylalanine or tryptophan. D genes are given only for firm matches. Some rows mark clone size as missing; the rest say once, few, many or name a class of expanded clone.

abundance	len	v_gene	j_gene	d_gene	CDR3nt	CDR3aa
.	12	TRBV6-6	TRBJ1-2	TRBD1	TGTGCCAGCAGTAACAGGGGCTATGGCTACACCTTC	CASSNRGYGYTF
.	12	TRBV18	TRBJ2-7	.	TGTGCCAGCTCCCTCGGGGACTACGAGCAGTACTTC	CASSLGDYEQYF
.	14	TRBV2	TRBJ1-4	.	TGTGCCAGCAGTACGGGAGGGATAAGTGAAAAACTGTTTTTT	CASSTGGISEKLFF
.	14	TRBV30	TRBJ2-7	.	TGTGCCTGGAGTGTAGGTAGTGTGGCCTACGAGCAGTACTTC	CAWSVGSVAYEQYF
.	13	TRBV7-9	TRBJ2-5	.	TGTGCCAGCAGCTTAGTTGGGGGGGAGACCCAGTACTTC	CASSLVGGETQYF
.	13	TRBV4-2	TRBJ2-3	.	TGTGCCAGCAGCCAAGATAAATCGGGGACGCAGTATTTT	CASSQDKSGTQYF
.	12	TRBV7-6	TRBJ1-5	.	TGTGCCAGCAGCTTCGCAGGCCAGCCCCAGCATTTT	CASSFAGQPQHF
.	18	TRBV29-1	TRBJ2-5	TRBD2	TGCAGCGTTGACCCTGGAAGGGTATGGTTAGCGGGAGAGGGGACCCAGTACTTC	CSVDPGRVWLAGEGTQYF
.	14	TRBV6-5	TRBJ1-2	TRBD1	TGTGCCAGCACTGGACAGGGAACTAACTATGGCTACACCTTC	CASTGQGTNYGYTF
once	14	TRBV6-5	TRBJ2-7	.	TGTGCCAGTTCCAGGGGGGTCTCCTCCTACGAGCAGTACTTC	CASSRGVSSYEQYF
.	15	TRBV27	TRBJ2-3	.	TGTGCCAGCAGTAAGCCCCGCAATGGTGACGATACGCAGTATTTT	CASSKPRNGDDTQYF
.	13	TRBV7-3	TRBJ1-1	.	TGTGCCAGCGCAGGGGATCAGAACACTGAAGCTTTCTTT	CASAGDQNTEAFF
once	15	TRBV7-3	TRBJ2-1	TRBD2	TGTGCCAGCAGCTTAGGGGTAGCGGGGTACAATGAGCAGTTCTTC	CASSLGVAGYNEQFF
.	15	TRBV7-7	TRBJ2-3	TRBD2	TGTGCCAGCAGCTCGACTAGCGGGGGGGCTGGTACGCAGTATTTT	CASSSTSGGAGTQYF
.	16	TRBV7-3	TRBJ2-3	TRBD2	TGTGCCAGCAGCTCCCGGGGGGGCGGTATTCTAGATACGCAGTATTTT	CASSSRGGGILDTQYF
.	15	TRBV6-1	TRBJ1-5	TRBD1	TGTGCCAGCAGTGCGTCCCGGGACAGGTTTCAGCCCCAGCATTTT	CASSASRDRFQPQHF
few	15	TRBV21-1	TRBJ2-3	.	TGTGCCAGCAGCAAAGCGTGGGGGGGTAGAGATACGCAGTATTTT	CASSKAWGGRDTQYF
once	12	TRBV19	TRBJ1-4	.	TGTGCCAGTACACAGGGAGGAGAAAAACTGTTTTTT	CASTQGGEKLFF
.	14	TRBV10-3	TRBJ1-4	.	TGTGCCACCTCAGTGGTCGCAGATAATGAAAAACTGTTTTTT	CATSVVADNEKLFF
.	18	TRBV6-1	TRBJ1-1	TRBD1	TGTGCCAGCAGTGAGCCGACAGGGCGCAGGTTTCTGAACACTGAAGCTTTCTTT	CASSEPTGRRFLNTEAFF
.	15	TRBV11-2	TRBJ2-7	TRBD2	TGTGCCAGCTCGCGTGTAGCGGGATATACCTACGAGCAGTACTTC	CASSRVAGYTYEQYF
.	15	TRBV5-1	TRBJ2-7	TRBD1	TGCGCCAGCAGTTTTGGACAGGGGTCGGGTTACGAGCAGTACTTC	CASSFGQGSGYEQYF
.	17	TRBV19	TRBJ1-3	.	TGTGCCAGCGCCCCGGGAGGGGGGCTGCCCTCTGGAAACACCATATATTTT	CASAPGGGLPSGNTIYF
.	15	TRBV6-6	TRBJ2-1	TRBD2	TGTGCCAGCAGTCCCCGGCTAGCGGCCAACAATGAGCAGTTCTTC	CASSPRLAANNEQFF
.	11	TRBV30	TRBJ1-4	.	TGTGCCTGGAGTGTACTAGAAAAACTGTTTTTT	CAWSVLEKLFF
.	13	TRBV11-3	TRBJ1-1	TRBD1	TGTGCCAGCAGCCAGGGGGTGAACACTGAAGCTTTCTTT	CASSQGVNTEAFF
.	15	TRBV28	TRBJ1-4	.	TGTGCCAGCAGTTTCAGGAGGGGGGGGAGTGAAAAACTGTTTTTT	CASSFRRGGSEKLFF
.	11	TRBV2	TRBJ2-7	.	TGTGCCAGCAGTGACAGATACGAGCAGTACTTC	CASSDRYEQYF
.	13	TRBV2	TRBJ2-5	.	TGTGCCAGCAGTGGTGACATTCAAGAGACCCAGTACTTC	CASSGDIQETQYF
.	17	TRBV11-3	TRBJ2-3	.	TGTGCCAGCAGCTTAGGGAAGTCTAGCCTGGCTTGGGATACGCAGTATTTT	CASSLGKSSLAWDTQYF
.	15	TRBV18	TRBJ2-2	TRBD2	TGTGCCAGCTCACCACCGGGACTAGAGGCCGGGGAGCTGTTTTTT	CASSPPGLEAGELFF
once	18	TRBV4-1	TRBJ2-7	.	TGCGCCAGCAGCCGCCAAGAGTCGGTCGGACGAGTACCCTACGAGCAGTACTTC	CASSRQESVGRVPYEQYF
.	17	TRBV19	TRBJ2-5	TRBD2	TGTGCCAGTAATGGCCAGCGGGAGGACCTAGCCCTAGCTGCCCAGTACTTC	CASNGQREDLALAAQYF
once	16	TRBV4-3	TRBJ2-2	.	TGCGCCAGCAGCGCCAGGCGGCAGGGTAACACCGGGGAGCTGTTTTTT	CASSARRQGNTGELFF
.	14	TRBV7-9	TRBJ2-1	.	TGTGCCAGCAGCTTAGAGAGGTCCGGGAATGAGCAGTTCTTC	CASSLERSGNEQFF
.	16	TRBV7-2	TRBJ2-6	.	TGTGCCAGCAGCTCCCCGACCACCTCTGGGGCCAACGTCCTGACTTTC	CASSSPTTSGANVLTF
.	14	TRBV5-6	TRBJ2-2	TRBD1	TGTGCCAGCAGCTTGACAGGGGGCACCGGGGAGCTGTTTTTT	CASSLTGGTGELFF
.	12	TRBV5-1	TRBJ1-3	.	TGCGCCAGCAGCCCAGACGGTAGCACCATATATTTT	CASSPDGSTIYF
few	11	TRBV6-6	TRBJ2-1	.	TGTGCCAGCAGTTACGGCTATGAGCAGTTCTTC	CASSYGYEQFF
.	14	TRBV28	TRBJ2-7	TRBD1	TGTGCCAGCAGTAGTTCGGGACAGGGCTACGAGCAGTACTTC	CASSSSGQGYEQYF
.	16	TRBV4-1	TRBJ2-7	.	TGCGCCAGCAGCCAAGAGCCCTCCACAGGGTCCTACGAGCAGTACTTC	CASSQEPSTGSYEQYF
few	12	TRBV11-2	TRBJ1-1	.	TGTGCCAGCAGCTTCTCAAACACTGAAGCTTTCTTT	CASSFSNTEAFF
.	18	TRBV5-5	TRBJ1-2	TRBD1	TGTGCCAGCAGCTTTCTCGGGACAGGGGGACAAGCTAACTATGGCTACACCTTC	CASSFLGTGGQANYGYTF
few	12	TRBV19	TRBJ1-6	.	TGTGCCAGTAGTATGGGGCAATCACCCCTCCACTTT	CASSMGQSPLHF